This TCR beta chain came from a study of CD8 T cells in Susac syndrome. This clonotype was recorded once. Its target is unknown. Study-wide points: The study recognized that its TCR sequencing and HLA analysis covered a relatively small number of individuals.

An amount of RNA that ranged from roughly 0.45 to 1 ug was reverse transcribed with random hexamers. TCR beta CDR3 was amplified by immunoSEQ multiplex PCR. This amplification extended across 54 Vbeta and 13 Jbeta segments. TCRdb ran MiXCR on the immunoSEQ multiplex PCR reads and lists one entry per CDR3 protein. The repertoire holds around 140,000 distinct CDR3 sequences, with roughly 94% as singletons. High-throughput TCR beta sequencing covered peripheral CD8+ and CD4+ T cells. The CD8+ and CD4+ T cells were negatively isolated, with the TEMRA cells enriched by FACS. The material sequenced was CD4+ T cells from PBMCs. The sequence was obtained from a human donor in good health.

This CDR3 reads CASSIRLNQPQHF. In nucleotides, the CDR3 is TGTGCCAGTAGTATTAGACTCAATCAGCCCCAGCATTTT. V is TRBV19 and J is TRBJ1-5; D gene ambiguous. Trimming took 3 bases from V and 3 from J, leaving 6 bases between them. The CDR3 has 13 amino acids. CDR1 and CDR2 (germline): LNHDA, SQIVND (reference sequence).